The rows below give T cell receptor beta chains drawn from one sample of a study of immune heterogeneity within non-small cell lung tumors. TCRdb re-analysed the multiplex PCR reads in MiXCR, keeping a single row per CDR3 protein. The top ten clones hold roughly 50% of a sample with 2,500 to 3,500 distinct CDR3 sequences, roughly 45% of them seen once. The sequencing sample was made of lung tumor tissue. The receptors here all came from a man aged 55 to 69 with non-small cell lung cancer. Each CDR3 is given with its conserved first and last residue. D genes are given only for firm matches. The size field is filled for only some rows; it gives once, few, many or a size class.

TRBJ1-2 | NA | NA | TRBV18 | TGTGCCAGCTCACCACTTTTGGGTGACAGGACTATCTATGGCTACACCTTC | CASSPLLGDRTIYGYTF
TRBJ2-4 | medium-sized | TRBD2 | TRBV12-3/TRBV12-4 | TGTGCCAGCAGACCTAGCGGAAAACTAGCCAAAAACATTCAGTACTTC | CASRPSGKLAKNIQYF
TRBJ2-7 | NA | NA | TRBV6-2/TRBV6-3 | TGTGCCAGCAGTTATGAGTGGGGCTCGGTACGCGAGCAGTACTTC | CASSYEWGSVREQYF
TRBJ2-1 | medium-sized | NA | TRBV20-1 | TGCAGTGCTAGTAAACTTCAGGGTGGACAGTTCTTC | CSASKLQGGQFF
TRBJ1-4 | NA | NA | TRBV10-2 | TGCGCCAGCAGTGACGGTTTTTCTGTTGAAAAACTGTTTTTT | CASSDGFSVEKLFF
TRBJ1-2 | medium-sized | NA | TRBV12-3/TRBV12-4 | TGTGCCAGCACCCCTTTGGGGGCGCAGAGCACCGACCCTCTTTTC | CASTPLGAQSTDPLF
TRBJ1-4 | medium-sized | TRBD1 | TRBV3-1 | TGTGCCAGCAGCCACCTGTGGACAGGGTCTAATGAAAAACTGTTTTTT | CASSHLWTGSNEKLFF
TRBJ2-5 | medium-sized | NA | TRBV7-8 | TGTGCCAGCAGCTTTTGGACTATGAGGGTAGAGACCCAGTACTTC | CASSFWTMRVETQYF
TRBJ1-5 | medium-sized | TRBD1 | TRBV18 | TGTGCCAGCTCACTGGCACAGGGGGCTGGGCAGCCCCAGCATTTT | CASSLAQGAGQPQHF
TRBJ2-3 | once | TRBD2 | TRBV6-1 | TGTGCCAGCAGCCTTAAACCGGGACTAGCGGATTTCACAGATACGCAGTATTTT | CASSLKPGLADFTDTQYF
TRBJ2-5 | NA | TRBD1 | TRBV20-1 | TGCAGTGCCAAGACAGGGGTTGAGACCCGGTACTTC | CSAKTGVETRYF
TRBJ2-2 | medium-sized | TRBD1 | TRBV24-1 | TGTGCCACCAGTGATCCGGGACAGGGTACCACCGGGGAGCTGTTTTTT | CATSDPGQGTTGELFF
TRBJ1-2 | NA | NA | TRBV4-3 | TGCGCCAGCAGCCAAGATTCCCAGGGCTATGGCTACACCTTC | CASSQDSQGYGYTF
TRBJ2-7 | medium-sized | NA | TRBV7-9 | TGTGCCAGCAGCTTGGAGGGTGGGGGCTACGAGCAGTACTTC | CASSLEGGGYEQYF
TRBJ1-5 | NA | NA | TRBV13 | TGTGCCAGCAGCTTAGGGCAGGGTTTGCATTTT | CASSLGQGLHF
TRBJ1-2 | once | TRBD1 | TRBV20-1 | TGCAGTGCTAGTTGGGACAGGGAAAACTATGGCTACACCTTC | CSASWDRENYGYTF
TRBJ2-1 | NA | NA | TRBV2 | TGTGCCAGCAGTGATGGAGATGAGCAGTTCTTC | CASSDGDEQFF
TRBJ2-1 | NA | NA | TRBV7-9 | TGTGCCAGCAGCTTCGTGACTACCCGCGGGGATGAGCAGTTCTTC | CASSFVTTRGDEQFF
TRBJ1-2 | NA | NA | TRBV20-1 | TGCAGTGCCGATCGGCCGCGGGTGTCCTATGGCTACACCTTC | CSADRPRVSYGYTF
TRBJ1-2 | NA | NA | TRBV2 | TGTGCCAGCAGTGAAGCGGCAGATGGCTACACCTTC | CASSEAADGYTF
TRBJ1-4 | NA | NA | TRBV19 | TGTGCCAGTGTATTAGGGCGACGGAGTAATGAAAAACTGTTTTTT | CASVLGRRSNEKLFF
TRBJ2-2 | few | NA | TRBV5-8 | TGTGCCAGCAGCGCTTTAGACACCGGGGAGCTGTTTTTT | CASSALDTGELFF
TRBJ1-1 | NA | NA | TRBV18 | TGTGCCAGCTCAGTCCGGGGGGGAGGCACTGAAGCTTTCTTT | CASSVRGGGTEAFF
TRBJ2-1 | many | NA | TRBV11-2 | TGTGCCAGCAGCTTAGGACTCTACAATGAGCAGTTCTTC | CASSLGLYNEQFF
TRBJ1-2 | medium-sized | NA | TRBV19 | TGTGCCAGTAGGAAAGAGATTACTAACTATGGCTACACCTTC | CASRKEITNYGYTF
TRBJ1-6 | NA | NA | TRBV28 | TGTGCCAGCAGACGGGGACATAATTCACCCCTCCACTTT | CASRRGHNSPLHF
TRBJ2-3 | large | TRBD2 | TRBV18 | TGTGCCAGCTCACCAAGGACTAGCGGGACCCCCCCAGGCGCAGATACGCAGTATTTT | CASSPRTSGTPPGADTQYF
TRBJ2-1 | medium-sized | NA | TRBV3-1 | TGTGCCAGCAGCCCGAGAGAGGTAGTCCCGGGGGTCGAGCAGTTCTTC | CASSPREVVPGVEQFF
TRBJ2-1 | medium-sized | NA | TRBV7-2 | TGTGCCAGCAGCTTAGATGACGGAGTGTACAATGAGCAGTTCTTC | CASSLDDGVYNEQFF
TRBJ1-2 | medium-sized | NA | TRBV7-9 | TGTGCCAGCAGCAAAGGGAGTAACTATGGCTACACCTTC | CASSKGSNYGYTF
TRBJ2-1 | medium-sized | TRBD2 | TRBV6-2/TRBV6-3 | TGTGCCAGCAGTGACCCTAGCGGGAACTACAATGAGCAGTTCTTC | CASSDPSGNYNEQFF